This TCR beta chain originates from a study of T-cell memory formation after mild COVID-19. Background on the study: TCR clusters showed largely donor specificity.

This clonotype was counted a few times. What it binds is not known. V shed 3 bases and J shed 5 bases, with 7 bases lying between them. This CDR3 has 13 residues. The study, taken as a whole, reports: Shrinking CD4+ clones resided mostly in CM and EM, and CD8+ ones in EMRA. Day 15 to 85 contracting clones showed balanced CD4/CD8; later expanders leaned CD4+.

5'RACE with constant-segment primers yielded barcoded, UMI-tagged TCR alpha and TCR beta cDNA libraries. TCRdb recomputed calls from the 5' RACE reads with MiXCR, one row per CDR3 protein. This sample yields 550,000 to 600,000 distinct CDR3 sequences, of which roughly 22% are seen a single time; 8.4% belongs to the top ten. The TCR comes from an adult woman who had mild COVID-19 (a few samples of this study predate the infection). Cell type and time point are not known. The material sequenced was PBMCs or a T cell subset sorted from them (not recorded which). The chain joins TRBV12-3 or TRBV12-4 to TRBJ2-2; no definite D call. This chain's CDR3 is CASSFARTGELFF. The CDR3 DNA reads TGTGCCAGCAGTTTTGCCAGGACCGGGGAGCTGTTTTTT.